The 31 T cell receptor beta chains reported below all come from one sample, sequenced in a study of T-cell memory formation after mild COVID-19. TCRdb fed the 5' RACE reads into MiXCR, producing one record per CDR3 protein. The data show 110,000 to 150,000 distinct CDR3 sequences, approximately 26% seen once. Source material: PBMCs or a T cell subset sorted from them (not recorded which). The receptor set was obtained from an adult woman who had mild COVID-19 (a few samples of this study predate the infection). Cell type and time point are not known.

With respect to this clonotype: A read error may produce the germline difference seen at one junction end. The chain carries TRBV29-1 and TRBJ2-1; the D call may be TRBD1 or TRBD2 (5 bases each). Germline V gives CDR1 SQVTM, CDR2 ANQGSEA. The CDR3 sequence is 13 residues long. DNA of the CDR3: TGCAGCGCCGGGGCGGAGCCCTACGATGAGCAGTTCTTC. Translation gives CSAGAEPYDEQFF.

The genes are TRBV2 and TRBJ1-6; D unclear. The V gene's germline CDR1 is SNHLY and CDR2 FYNNEI. The CDR3 is made up of 14 amino acids. Deletions cut 3 bases from V and 4 bases from J, with 7 bases between. DNA of the CDR3: TGTGCCAGCAGTGAGGCCGATTATAATTCACCCCTCCACTTT. It specifies CASSEADYNSPLHF.

In its sample, this clonotype was seen a few times. The genes are TRBV7-3 and TRBJ1-1; TRBD1 might be the D (6 bases). The CDR3 has 15 amino acids. The V end lost 5 bases, the J end lost 4 bases, and 17 bases lay between the germline ends. Germline V gene data show CDR1 as SGHTA and CDR2 as FQGTGA. The DNA of the CDR3 is TGTGCCAGCAGCCCGGGAGGCAGGGGAATCACTGAAGCTTTCTTT. Protein sequence: CASSPGGRGITEAFF.

V and J are TRBV27 and TRBJ1-1; D ambiguous. Germline V gene lookup returns CDR1 MNHEY and CDR2 SMNVEV (reference sequence). Trimming took off 2 bases at V and 1 base at J, with 5 bases between the two ends. The CDR3 is 13 amino acids. The CDR3 coding sequence is TGTGCCAGCAGTTTACACGAGAACACTGAAGCTTTCTTT. This translates into CASSLHENTEAFF.

In this sample, this clonotype turned up a few times. The chain recombines TRBV6-5 with TRBJ2-7; D is possibly TRBD1 (6 bases). CDR3 length: 15 residues. Germline CDR1 MNHEY, CDR2 SVGAGI. V was pared by 5 bases and J by 2 bases, with 16 bases between. This chain's CDR3 is CASSPEGHPPYEQYF. The DNA of the CDR3 is TGTGCCAGCAGTCCCGAGGGACACCCGCCCTACGAGCAGTACTTC.

Only a few counts were recorded for this clonotype. The rearrangement links TRBV9 to TRBJ2-7; D not resolved. This CDR3 has 13 amino acids. CDR1 and CDR2 from the germline V gene are SGDLS and YYNGEE. V gave up 0 bases and J gave up 2 bases, with 6 bases separating them. CDR3 DNA sequence: TGTGCCAGCAGCGTAGGAGCCCCCTACGAGCAGTACTTC. As protein: CASSVGAPYEQYF.

This chain joins TRBV9 and TRBJ2-3, with 11 bases lining up with TRBD2. From germline, CDR1 is SGDLS and CDR2 YYNGEE. The trim removed 4 bases at V and 3 bases at J, leaving 7 bases unmatched. CDR3 size: 16 residues. This CDR3 reads CASSLGGLAATDTQYF. The CDR3 DNA reads as TGTGCCAGCAGCTTAGGGGGACTAGCGGCTACAGATACGCAGTATTTT. The whole variable domain, filled in from reference TRBV9 and TRBJ2-3, reads DSGVTQTPKHLITATGQRVTLRCSPRSGDLSVYWYQQSLDQGLQFLIQYYNGEERAKGNILERFSAQQFPDLHSELNLSSLELGDSALYFCASSLGGLAATDTQYFGPGTRLTVL.

This chain connects TRBV4-1 to TRBJ1-2, with 10 bases matching TRBD1. The CDR3 has 16 residues. CDR1 MGHRA and CDR2 YSYEKL come from the germline V gene. V gave up 4 bases and J gave up 4 bases; unmatched junction bases: 9. CDR3 region: CASSPPGQGSGYGYTF. The CDR3 DNA follows: TGCGCCAGCAGCCCCCCGGGACAGGGGTCTGGCTATGGCTACACCTTC.

The rearrangement joins TRBV12-3 or TRBV12-4 to TRBJ2-5; 9 positions match TRBD1. The CDR3 is 14 amino acids. V lost 5 bases and J lost 1; bases outside the gene matches: 2. In nucleotides, the CDR3 is TGTGCCAGCAGTCGGGGACAGGGCCAAGAGACCCAGTACTTC. It is translated as CASSRGQGQETQYF.

J is TRBJ2-3 and V is TRBV5-6; D is uncertain. Trimming cost V 0 bases and J 3 bases, with 8 bases left between them. The CDR3 totals 14 residues. Per germline, CDR1 SGHDT and CDR2 YYEEEE. The chain's CDR3 is CASSLGRETDTQYF. Here the CDR3 DNA reads TGTGCCAGCAGCTTGGGAAGGGAAACAGATACGCAGTATTTT.

V usage is TRBV6-6 and J usage is TRBJ1-1; no clear D gene. The length of the CDR3 is 16 residues. Germline V CDR1 and CDR2: MNHNY, SVGAGI (reference sequence). Trimming stripped 7 bases from V and 3 bases from J, with 21 bases between. CDR3 sequence (DNA): TGTGCCAGCACACCACGGCGGGGATCGGTGGACACTGAAGCTTTCTTT. Translation gives CASTPRRGSVDTEAFF.

There are a few counts of this clonotype. CDR3 bases: TGCAGTGCTGGGCCTGGAGACACTGAAGCTTTCTTT. Amino acid sequence: CSAGPGDTEAFF. The V and J genes are TRBV20-1 and TRBJ1-1; no firm D call. V was pared by 5 bases and J by 3 bases, with 10 bases between. Germline CDR1 DFQATT, CDR2 SNEGSKA (reference sequence). The CDR3 has 12 amino acids.

A few counts support this clonotype. The DNA of the CDR3 is TGTGCCAGCAGTGAACTAGCGGGAGGGATGTTTACCACAGATACGCAGTATTTT. Translating it yields CASSELAGGMFTTDTQYF. The chain uses TRBV2 and TRBJ2-3; 12 nucleotides align to TRBD2. CDR3 length: 18 amino acids. Germline assignment: CDR1 SNHLY and CDR2 FYNNEI. After removal of 2 bases from V and 2 bases from J, the junction contained 8 bases not matched to a gene.

This clonotype was found many times. This chain links TRBV7-2 with TRBJ2-7; 7 nucleotides line up with TRBD1. After removal of 5 bases from V and 2 bases from J, the junction contained 6 bases not matched to a gene. The germline gives CDR1 SGHTA, CDR2 FQGNSA. The CDR3 is made up of 14 amino acids. In DNA, the CDR3 is TGTGCCAGCAGCCCCCCCGGGACAGCCTACGAGCAGTACTTC. Protein: CASSPPGTAYEQYF. The full variable domain, completed using reference TRBV7-2 and TRBJ2-7, is GAGVSQSPSNKVTEKGKDVELRCDPISGHTALYWYRQSLGQGLEFLIYFQGNSAPDKSGLPSDRFSAERTGGSVSTLTIQRTQQEDSAVYLCASSPPGTAYEQYFGPGTRLTVT.

In its sample, this clonotype was seen a few times. The junction does not match germline at one end; this may be a read error. CDR3 protein: CASSFPSGRPSSF. CDR3 DNA: TGTGCCAGCAGCTTCCCTAGCGGGAGGCCTTCTTCCTTC. This chain connects TRBV5-5 to TRBJ2-4; TRBD2 matches at 11 bases. Germline assignment: CDR1 SGHKS and CDR2 YYEKEE (reference sequence). The CDR3 is made up of 13 amino acids. The variable domain in full, completed from reference TRBV5-5 and TRBJ2-4, reads DAGVTQSPTHLIKTRGQQVTLRCSPISGHKSVSWYQQVLGQGPQFIFQYYEKEERGRGNFPDRFSARQFPNYSSELNVNALLLGDSALYLCASSFPSGRPSSFGAGTRLSVL.

Only a few counts were recorded for this clonotype. The J gene is TRBJ2-5, the V gene TRBV12-3 or TRBV12-4; D gene ambiguous. This CDR3 region has 14 residues. Trimming took 11 bases from V and 2 from J, leaving 18 bases between them. The chain's CDR3 is CASSSTERQETQYF. The DNA of the CDR3 is TGTGCCTCTTCGTCAACGGAAAGACAAGAGACCCAGTACTTC.

The CDR3 loop reads CSVEREESTSSYNEQFF. CDR3 nucleotides: TGCAGCGTTGAAAGGGAGGAAAGCACGAGCTCCTACAATGAGCAGTTCTTC. The chain links TRBV29-1 to TRBJ2-1, with D possibly TRBD2 on 6 matching bases. V was clipped by 2 bases and J by 0 bases, with 17 bases between them. Germline-derived CDR1 and CDR2 are SQVTM and ANQGSEA. The CDR3 sequence is 17 residues long.

This sequence joins TRBV9 and TRBJ2-1; no definite D call. The CDR3 has 12 amino acids. Germline-derived CDR1 and CDR2 are SGDLS and YYNGEE. Trimming cost V 3 bases and J 5 bases, with 6 bases left between them. DNA of the CDR3: TGTGCCAGCAGCGACTTCGACAATGAGCAGTTCTTC. Amino acid sequence: CASSDFDNEQFF.

This clonotype was seen more than once but under ten times. This rearrangement joins TRBV6-5 to TRBJ2-7; 7 bases fit TRBD1. The germline V gene encodes CDR1 MNHEY and CDR2 SVGAGI. The V gene end was trimmed by 6 bases and the J gene end by 7 bases; junction bases not matched to a gene: 12. The CDR3 is 14 amino acids. The chain's CDR3 is CASSHRDSLWEQYF. The CDR3 DNA follows: TGTGCCAGCAGCCACAGGGACAGCCTCTGGGAGCAGTACTTC.

This sequence joins TRBV6-5 and TRBJ2-2, with 7 bases aligning to TRBD1. The V gene's germline CDR1 is MNHEY and CDR2 SVGAGI. The CDR3 has 19 residues. With 8 bases clipped from V and 0 bases from J, the junction kept 18 bases outside the gene matches. CDR3 nucleotides: TGTGCCAGCCTTGGGAGTGGGACAGACCACTTTTCGAACACCGGGGAGCTGTTTTTT. Amino acids: CASLGSGTDHFSNTGELFF.

The rearrangement uses TRBV5-1 and TRBJ2-1, with D perhaps TRBD2 (6 bases). Trimming removed 0 bases from V and 1 base from J, with 11 bases in between. The germline gives CDR1 SGHRS, CDR2 YFSETQ. CDR3 length: 16 residues. The CDR3 loop is CASSLDTGESYNEQFF. Written as DNA, the CDR3 is TGCGCCAGCAGCTTGGATACGGGGGAGTCCTACAATGAGCAGTTCTTC.

The chain uses TRBV29-1 and TRBJ2-2, with D tentatively TRBD1 or TRBD2 (5 bases each). Trimming removed 6 bases from V and 3 bases from J, with 11 bases in between. This CDR3 spans 13 amino acids. Germline-derived CDR1 and CDR2 are SQVTM and ANQGSEA. This CDR3 reads CSVLGGYTGELFF. In DNA form, the CDR3 reads TGCAGCGTCCTTGGGGGTTACACCGGGGAGCTGTTTTTT.

There are a few counts of this clonotype. The chain uses TRBV7-9 and TRBJ1-2; the D gene is possibly TRBD1 (5 bases). From germline, CDR1 is SEHNR and CDR2 FQNEAQ (reference sequence). V lost 5 bases, J lost 8 bases, and 15 bases lay in between. This CDR3 spans 13 amino acids. CDR3 in DNA: TGTGCCAGCAGCACCGGGACCGCCACGGGCTACACCTTC. It yields the protein CASSTGTATGYTF.

The rearrangement links TRBV7-3 to TRBJ2-1; 8 bases are a match to TRBD2. This CDR3 contains 16 residues. The J segment lost 8 bases and the V segment lost 6 bases, leaving 15 bases of the junction unmatched. In germline, CDR1 is SGHTA, CDR2 FQGTGA. CDR3 sequence (DNA): TGTGCCAGCAGTCCACCTGCCGGGACTAGGATGTATGAGCAGTTCTTC. It codes for CASSPPAGTRMYEQFF.

This clonotype was counted a few times. The genes are TRBV12-3 or TRBV12-4 and TRBJ2-1; 8 bases are a match to TRBD2. The V segment lost 3 bases and the J segment 8 bases; nucleotides outside the gene matches: 6. The CDR3 length is 14 residues. The DNA of the CDR3 is TGTGCCAGCAGTTTTACAAGCGGGGGCTATGAGCAGTTCTTC. Residues: CASSFTSGGYEQFF.

This rearrangement joins TRBV15 to TRBJ2-7; 7 positions match TRBD1. Trimming removed 1 base from V and 0 bases from J; junction bases left unmatched: 3. The CDR3 has 15 amino acids. CDR1 and CDR2 from the germline V gene are LNHNV and YYDKDF (reference sequence). The CDR3 loop is CATSRANRGSYEQYF. The CDR3, as DNA: TGTGCCACCAGCAGAGCAAACAGGGGCTCCTACGAGCAGTACTTC.

About this clonotype: The junction departs from germline at one end; a sequencing error may be responsible. V and J are TRBV12-3 or TRBV12-4 and TRBJ1-4; no clear D gene. CDR3 length: 13 amino acids. CDR3 protein: CASKESINGKLFF. The DNA of the CDR3 is TGTGCCAGCAAAGAATCCATAAATGGAAAACTGTTTTTT.

In this sample, this clonotype turned up a few times. The chain links TRBV23-1 to TRBJ2-6; D is possibly TRBD1 (6 bases). TRBV23-1 is an ORF; its function is uncertain. The V gene lost 4 bases and the J gene lost 2 bases, with 9 bases spanning the gap. The CDR3 is 15 residues long. CDR3 loop: CASSPRTAGANVLTF. DNA of the CDR3: TGCGCCAGCAGTCCGAGGACAGCTGGGGCCAACGTCCTGACTTTC.

This clonotype showed up just a few times. The V and J genes are TRBV20-1 and TRBJ2-3, with D uncertain. Trimming cost V 0 bases and J 7 bases, with 5 bases left between them. Germline V CDR1 and CDR2: DFQATT, SNEGSKA (reference sequence). The CDR3 is made up of 11 amino acids. The CDR3 protein is CSAREAYTQYF. The DNA for the CDR3 is TGCAGTGCTAGAGAAGCATATACGCAGTATTTT.

The V gene is TRBV6-5, the J gene TRBJ2-7; D is perhaps TRBD1 (6 bases). The germline V gene has CDR1 MNHEY and CDR2 SVGAGI. V was clipped by 2 bases and J by 3 bases, with 8 bases between them. This CDR3 has 13 residues. The CDR3: CASSYPGDYEQYF. The CDR3, as DNA: TGTGCCAGCAGTTACCCAGGGGACTACGAGCAGTACTTC.

The CDR3, as DNA: TGCGCCAGCAGCGAACCGGGACAGGGGATCGTTGACACTGAAGCTTTCTTT. This codes for CASSEPGQGIVDTEAFF. The chain has TRBV5-1 and TRBJ1-1; the match to TRBD1 covers 10 bases. V shed 4 bases and J 3 bases; nucleotides not matched to a gene: 12. The V gene's germline CDR1 is SGHRS and CDR2 YFSETQ. This CDR3 spans 17 amino acids.